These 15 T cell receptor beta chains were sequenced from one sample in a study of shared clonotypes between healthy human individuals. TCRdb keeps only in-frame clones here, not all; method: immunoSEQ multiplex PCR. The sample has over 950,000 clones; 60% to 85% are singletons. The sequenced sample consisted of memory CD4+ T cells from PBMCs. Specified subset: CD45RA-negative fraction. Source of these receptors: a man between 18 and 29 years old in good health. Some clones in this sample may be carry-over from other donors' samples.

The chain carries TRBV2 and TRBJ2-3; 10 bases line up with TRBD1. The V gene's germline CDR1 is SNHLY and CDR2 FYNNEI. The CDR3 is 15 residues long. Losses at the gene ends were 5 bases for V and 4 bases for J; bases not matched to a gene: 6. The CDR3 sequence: CASSPPGTGADTQYF. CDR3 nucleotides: TGTGCCAGCAGTCCCCCCGGGACAGGGGCAGATACGCAGTATTTT.

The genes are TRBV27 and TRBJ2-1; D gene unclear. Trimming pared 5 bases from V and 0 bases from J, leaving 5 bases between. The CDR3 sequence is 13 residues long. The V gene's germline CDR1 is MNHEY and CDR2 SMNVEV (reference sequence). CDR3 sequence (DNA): TGTGCCAGCAGTCGCCCCTCCTACAATGAGCAGTTCTTC. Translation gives CASSRPSYNEQFF.

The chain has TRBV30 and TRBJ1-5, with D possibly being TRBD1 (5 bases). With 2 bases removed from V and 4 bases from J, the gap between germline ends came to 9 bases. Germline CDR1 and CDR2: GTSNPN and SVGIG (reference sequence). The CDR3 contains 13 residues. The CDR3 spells CAWSYDRNQPQHF. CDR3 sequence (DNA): TGTGCCTGGAGTTATGACAGAAATCAGCCCCAGCATTTT.

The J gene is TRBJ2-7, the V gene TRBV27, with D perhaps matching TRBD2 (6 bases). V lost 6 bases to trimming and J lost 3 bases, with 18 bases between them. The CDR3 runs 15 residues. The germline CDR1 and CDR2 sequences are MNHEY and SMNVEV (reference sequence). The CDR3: CASRIVTGGFYEQYF. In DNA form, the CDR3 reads TGTGCCAGCAGAATAGTCACAGGAGGGTTCTACGAGCAGTACTTC.

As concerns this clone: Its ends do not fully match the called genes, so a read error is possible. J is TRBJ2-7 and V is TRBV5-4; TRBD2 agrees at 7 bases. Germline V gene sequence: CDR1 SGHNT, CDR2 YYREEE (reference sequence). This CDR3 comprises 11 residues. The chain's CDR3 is CASSFGRVMDF. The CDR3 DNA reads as TGTGCCAGCAGCTTTGGGAGGGTAATGGACTTC.

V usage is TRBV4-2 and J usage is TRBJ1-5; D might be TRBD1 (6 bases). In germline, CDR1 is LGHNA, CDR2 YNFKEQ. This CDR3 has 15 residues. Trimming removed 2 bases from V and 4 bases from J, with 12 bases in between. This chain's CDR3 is CASSQHSTGNQPQHF. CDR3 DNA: TGTGCCAGCAGCCAACACAGCACAGGGAATCAGCCCCAGCATTTT.

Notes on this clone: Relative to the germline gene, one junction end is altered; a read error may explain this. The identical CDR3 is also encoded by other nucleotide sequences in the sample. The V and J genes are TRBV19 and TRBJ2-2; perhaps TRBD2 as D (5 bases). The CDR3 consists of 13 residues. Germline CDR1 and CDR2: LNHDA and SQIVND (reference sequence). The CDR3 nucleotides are TGTGCCAGTAGTAGCTCCCCCCCCGGGGAGCTGTTCTTT. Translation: CASSSSPPGELFF.

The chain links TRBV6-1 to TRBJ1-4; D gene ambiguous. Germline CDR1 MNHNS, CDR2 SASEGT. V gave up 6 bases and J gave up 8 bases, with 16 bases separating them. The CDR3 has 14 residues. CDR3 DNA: TGTGCCAGCAGGGGGTCCAGTCTAAGGGAAAAACTGTTTTTT. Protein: CASRGSSLREKLFF.

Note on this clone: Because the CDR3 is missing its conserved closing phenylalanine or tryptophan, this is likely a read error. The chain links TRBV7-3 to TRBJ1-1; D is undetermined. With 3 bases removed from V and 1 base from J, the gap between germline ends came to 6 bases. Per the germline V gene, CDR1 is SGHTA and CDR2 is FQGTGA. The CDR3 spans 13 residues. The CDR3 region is CASSFMPNTEAFL. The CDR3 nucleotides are TGTGCCAGCAGCTTCATGCCGAACACTGAAGCTTTCCTT.

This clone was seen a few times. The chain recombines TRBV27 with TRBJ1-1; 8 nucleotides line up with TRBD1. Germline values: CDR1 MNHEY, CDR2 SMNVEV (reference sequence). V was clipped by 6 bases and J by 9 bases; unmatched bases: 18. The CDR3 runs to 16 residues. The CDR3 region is CASSNSSPRTGLKAFF. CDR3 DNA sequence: TGTGCCAGCAGCAATTCCTCCCCCAGGACAGGGTTGAAAGCTTTCTTT.

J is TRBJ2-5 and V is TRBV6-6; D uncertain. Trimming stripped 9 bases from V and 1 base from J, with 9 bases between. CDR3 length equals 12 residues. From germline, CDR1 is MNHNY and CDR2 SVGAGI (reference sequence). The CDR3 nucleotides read TGTGCCAGTTCGGCCACCCAAGAGACCCAGTACTTC. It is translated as CASSATQETQYF.

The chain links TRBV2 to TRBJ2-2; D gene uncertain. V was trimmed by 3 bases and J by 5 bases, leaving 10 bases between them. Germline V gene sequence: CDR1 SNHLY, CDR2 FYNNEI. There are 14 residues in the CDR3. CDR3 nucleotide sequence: TGTGCCAGCAGTGACCGGACCACGACCGGGGAGCTGTTTTTT. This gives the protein CASSDRTTTGELFF.

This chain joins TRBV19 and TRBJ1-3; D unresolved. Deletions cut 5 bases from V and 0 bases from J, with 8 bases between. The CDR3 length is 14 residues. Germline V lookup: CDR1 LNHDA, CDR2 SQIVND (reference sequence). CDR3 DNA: TGTGCCAGTAGTGACCCAGCCTCTGGAAACACCATATATTTT. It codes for CASSDPASGNTIYF.

The CDR3 loop reads CASMVQGGYTF. CDR3 sequence (DNA): TGTGCCAGCATGGTACAGGGTGGCTACACCTTC. The rearrangement joins TRBV28 to TRBJ1-2, with a tentative D call TRBD1 (6 bases). The CDR3 extends over 11 amino acids. Trimming cost V 7 bases and J 7 bases, with 10 bases left between them. CDR1 is MDHEN and CDR2 is SYDVKM in the germline V gene.

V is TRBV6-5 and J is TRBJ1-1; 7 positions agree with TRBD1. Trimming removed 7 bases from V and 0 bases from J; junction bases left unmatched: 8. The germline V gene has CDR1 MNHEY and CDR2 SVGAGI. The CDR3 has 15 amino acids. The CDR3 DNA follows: TGTGCCAGCATTACAGGGGAAACCATGAACACTGAAGCTTTCTTT. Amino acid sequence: CASITGETMNTEAFF.